These T cell receptor beta chains were read from a single sample in a study of cytomegalovirus exposure and HLA in healthy donors. Repertoires were generated with immunoSEQ multiplex PCR, while TCRdb's copy carries only in-frame clones and drops some. Among under 150,000 clones listed, about 85% were seen once. Sequenced material: PBMCs. All receptors derive from a boy between 5 and 17 years old in good health and CMV-seronegative. The CDR3 runs from the conserved cysteine through the conserved F or W. The order of the fields is J gene, V gene, CDR3 length, CDR3 protein.

j_gene: TRBJ1-3; v_gene: TRBV5-1; len: 13; CDR3aa: CASSIPSGNTIYF
j_gene: TRBJ2-3; v_gene: TRBV27; len: 15; CDR3aa: CASSLFPGNTDTQYF
j_gene: TRBJ2-5; v_gene: TRBV13; len: 16; CDR3aa: CASSSPGQGDQETQYF
j_gene: TRBJ2-7; v_gene: TRBV5-6; len: 16; CDR3aa: CASSFLVPGQGYEQYF
j_gene: TRBJ1-4; v_gene: TRBV25-1; len: 14; CDR3aa: CASTRDRGSEKLFF
j_gene: TRBJ2-3; v_gene: TRBV7-9; len: 16; CDR3aa: CASSQTQREGRNTQYF
j_gene: TRBJ2-7; v_gene: TRBV7-9; len: 15; CDR3aa: CASSLGLVPADEQYF
j_gene: TRBJ2-1; v_gene: TRBV7-3; len: 16; CDR3aa: CASSSMSSGRAHEQFF
j_gene: TRBJ2-1; v_gene: TRBV2; len: 15; CDR3aa: CASGWGLAGAVEQFF
j_gene: TRBJ1-2; v_gene: TRBV7-3; len: 14; CDR3aa: CASSLRGQGGGYTF
j_gene: TRBJ2-7; v_gene: TRBV30; len: 14; CDR3aa: CAWSLARGLAAQYF
j_gene: TRBJ1-2; v_gene: TRBV6-4; len: 14; CDR3aa: CASREQTGVGGYTF
j_gene: TRBJ1-1; v_gene: TRBV29-1; len: 15; CDR3aa: CSVEDGRSVNTEAFF
j_gene: TRBJ2-1; v_gene: TRBV5-3; len: 14; CDR3aa: CARSFTTGEDEQFF
j_gene: TRBJ2-7; v_gene: TRBV14; len: 13; CDR3aa: CASSRTGPYEQYF
j_gene: TRBJ1-2; v_gene: TRBV19; len: 14; CDR3aa: CATRDRGFSNGYTF
j_gene: TRBJ1-6; v_gene: TRBV7-9; len: 14; CDR3aa: CSSSSGLVNSPLHF
j_gene: TRBJ1-1; v_gene: TRBV7-9; len: 13; CDR3aa: CASSGTGGTEAFF
j_gene: TRBJ2-2; v_gene: TRBV29-1; len: 13; CDR3aa: CSAGSQTTGELFF
j_gene: TRBJ2-1; v_gene: TRBV15; len: 13; CDR3aa: CATSRVLEDQQFF
j_gene: TRBJ1-3; v_gene: TRBV7-9; len: 12; CDR3aa: CASRPLGNTIYF
j_gene: TRBJ2-2; v_gene: TRBV11-2; len: 16; CDR3aa: CASSLGTSVGSGELFF
j_gene: TRBJ2-5; v_gene: TRBV7-2; len: 15; CDR3aa: CASSLDRGRQETQYF
j_gene: TRBJ2-5; v_gene: TRBV6-1; len: 13; CDR3aa: CASSRANPETQYF
j_gene: TRBJ2-7; v_gene: TRBV6-1; len: 14; CDR3aa: CASSLLQSSYEQYF
j_gene: TRBJ1-1; v_gene: TRBV5-6; len: 15; CDR3aa: CASSSFGGSNTEAFF
j_gene: TRBJ2-7; v_gene: TRBV5-1; len: 15; CDR3aa: CASSLGQGSSYEQYF
j_gene: TRBJ2-5; v_gene: TRBV5-4; len: 14; CDR3aa: CASSLTGRQETQYF
j_gene: TRBJ2-2; v_gene: TRBV29-1; len: 13; CDR3aa: CSALVSGTGELFF
j_gene: TRBJ2-2; v_gene: TRBV4-2; len: 18; CDR3aa: CASSPLLARGRYTGELFF